The clone carrying this TCR beta chain showed up many times. Its target is unknown. It was by quantitative 5'-RACE with molecular barcodes that TCR beta libraries were made. In TCRdb, the 5' RACE reads were re-called with MiXCR into one record per CDR3 protein. The profile shows 35,000 or so distinct CDR3 sequences, 6% of them singletons. The data were obtained in a study of CD8 T cells in ankylosing spondylitis. Germline V gene data show CDR1 as MGHDK and CDR2 as SYGVNS. CDR3 length: 13 amino acids. V was pared by 10 bases and J by 2 bases, with 12 bases between. The study's findings and limits: A motif of under ten highly homologous TCR beta variants was seen as apparently characteristic of ankylosing spondylitis blood. Reported data indicate significant enrichment of disease-linked clones within matched ankylosing spondylitis synovial fluid.

Specimen: blood, either unsorted or a sorted T cell fraction (not recorded which). The TCR was taken from a male donor with ankylosing spondylitis or in good health (not recorded which). The chain is built from TRBV25-1 and TRBJ1-3; D may be TRBD1 (6 bases). The CDR3 reads CATRGSAGNTIYF. CDR3 nucleotide sequence: TGTGCCACCAGGGGATCGGCTGGAAACACCATATATTTT.